This T cell receptor (beta chain) appears in the sequencing data of a study of blood T cells in healthy people across ages. Regarding the study as a whole: Higher diversity, along with more naive CD4+ cells, distinguished long-lived donors from aged donors.

A J-beta primer mix and a sample-barcoded 5' primer were used in a second PCR of about 6 to 12 cycles. A single record per CDR3 protein comes from TCRdb applying MiXCR to the 5' RACE reads. The table lists roughly 680,000 distinct CDR3 sequences, 20% to 25% of them singletons. This clonotype was detected many times. The antigen remains undetermined. This CDR3 is built from 11 residues. The chain joins TRBV12-3 or TRBV12-4 to TRBJ2-5; D uncertain. The J call could be wrong; TRBJ2-1 is a better fit for the DNA end. The receptor was isolated from a man between 65 and 85 years old in good health. Sequencing used blood. The CDR3 protein is CASSLTREQFF. In DNA, the CDR3 is TGTGCCAGCAGTTTGACTCGGGAGCAGTTCTTC.